This note documents a single TCR beta chain sequence. Its antigen is undetermined. The data stem from a study of T cell responses to AZD1222 COVID-19 vaccine. Study-level findings and limits: Baseline serostatus was positive in only six AZD1222 recipients. Spike-specific TCR breadth and depth both grew after two AZD1222 doses.

Germline lookup yields CDR1 MNHEY and CDR2 SMNVEV (reference sequence). V was pared by 3 bases and J by 2 bases, with 7 bases of the junction left unmatched. The CDR3 contains 17 residues. Sequencing used immunoSEQ multiplex PCR; TCRdb keeps in-frame clones, though not all of them. Of 100,000 or so clones in the sample, 90% were seen once. The sample was peripheral blood, taken on day 0 of AZD1222 vaccination. The receptor's source is an adult in good health. The chain couples TRBV27 to TRBJ1-6; 7 bases agree with TRBD1. CDR3 in DNA: TGTGCCAGCAGTTTGATACAGGGGATAACCTATAATTCACCCCTCCACTTT. As protein: CASSLIQGITYNSPLHF.